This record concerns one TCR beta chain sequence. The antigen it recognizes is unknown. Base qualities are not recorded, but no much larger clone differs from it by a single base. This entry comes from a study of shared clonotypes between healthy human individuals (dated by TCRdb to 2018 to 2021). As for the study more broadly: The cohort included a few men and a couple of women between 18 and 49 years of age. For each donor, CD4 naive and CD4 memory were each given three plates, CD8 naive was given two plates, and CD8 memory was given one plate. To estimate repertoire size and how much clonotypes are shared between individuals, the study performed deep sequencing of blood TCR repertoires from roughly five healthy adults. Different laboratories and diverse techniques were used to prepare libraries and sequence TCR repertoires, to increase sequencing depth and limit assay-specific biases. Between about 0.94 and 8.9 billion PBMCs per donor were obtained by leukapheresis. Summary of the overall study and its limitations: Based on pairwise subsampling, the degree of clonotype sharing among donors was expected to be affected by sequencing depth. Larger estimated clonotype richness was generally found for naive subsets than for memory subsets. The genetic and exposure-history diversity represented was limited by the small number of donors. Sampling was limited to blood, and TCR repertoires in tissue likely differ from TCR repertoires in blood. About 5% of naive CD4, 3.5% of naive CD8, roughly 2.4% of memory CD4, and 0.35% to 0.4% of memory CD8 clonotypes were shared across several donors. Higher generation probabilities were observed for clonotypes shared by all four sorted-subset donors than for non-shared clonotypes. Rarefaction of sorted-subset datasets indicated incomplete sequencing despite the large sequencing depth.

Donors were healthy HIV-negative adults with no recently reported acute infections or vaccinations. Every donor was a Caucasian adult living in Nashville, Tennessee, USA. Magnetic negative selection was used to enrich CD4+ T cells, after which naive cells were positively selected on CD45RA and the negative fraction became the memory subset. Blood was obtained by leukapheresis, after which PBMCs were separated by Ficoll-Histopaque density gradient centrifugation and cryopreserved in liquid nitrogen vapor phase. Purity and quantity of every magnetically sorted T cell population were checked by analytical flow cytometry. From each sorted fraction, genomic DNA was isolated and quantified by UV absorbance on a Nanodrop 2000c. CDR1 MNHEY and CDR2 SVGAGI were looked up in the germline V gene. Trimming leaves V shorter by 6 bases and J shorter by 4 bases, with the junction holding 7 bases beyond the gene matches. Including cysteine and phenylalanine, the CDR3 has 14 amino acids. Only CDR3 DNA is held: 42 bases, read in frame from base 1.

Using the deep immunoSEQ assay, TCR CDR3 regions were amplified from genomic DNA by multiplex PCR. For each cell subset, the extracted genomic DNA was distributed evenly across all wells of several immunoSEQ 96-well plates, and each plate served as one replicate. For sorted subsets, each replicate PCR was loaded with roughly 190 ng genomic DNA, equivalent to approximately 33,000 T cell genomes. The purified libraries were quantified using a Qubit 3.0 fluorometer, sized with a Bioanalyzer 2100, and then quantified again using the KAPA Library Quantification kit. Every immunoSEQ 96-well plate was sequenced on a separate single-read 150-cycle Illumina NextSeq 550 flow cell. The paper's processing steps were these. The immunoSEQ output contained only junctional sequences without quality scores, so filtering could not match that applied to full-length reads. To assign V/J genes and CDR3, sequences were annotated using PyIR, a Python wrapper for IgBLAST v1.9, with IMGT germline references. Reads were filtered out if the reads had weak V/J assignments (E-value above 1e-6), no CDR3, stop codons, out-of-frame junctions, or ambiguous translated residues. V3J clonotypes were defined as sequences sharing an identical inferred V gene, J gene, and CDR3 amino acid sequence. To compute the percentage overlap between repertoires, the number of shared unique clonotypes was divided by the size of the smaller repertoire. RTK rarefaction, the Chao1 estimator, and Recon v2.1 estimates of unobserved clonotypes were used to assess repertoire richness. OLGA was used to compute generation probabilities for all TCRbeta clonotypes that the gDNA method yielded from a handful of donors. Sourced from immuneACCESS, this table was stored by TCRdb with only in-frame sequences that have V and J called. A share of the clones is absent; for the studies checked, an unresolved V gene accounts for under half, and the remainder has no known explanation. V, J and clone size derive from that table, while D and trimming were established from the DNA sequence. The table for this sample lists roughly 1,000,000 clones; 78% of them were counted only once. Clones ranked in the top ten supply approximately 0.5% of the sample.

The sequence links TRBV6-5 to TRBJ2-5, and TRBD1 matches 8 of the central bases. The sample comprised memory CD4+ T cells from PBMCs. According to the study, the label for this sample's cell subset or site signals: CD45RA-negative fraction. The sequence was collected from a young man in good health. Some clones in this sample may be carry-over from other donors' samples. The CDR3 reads CASRKTGVLETQYF. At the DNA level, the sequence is TGTGCCAGCAGGAAGACAGGGGTCTTAGAGACCCAGTACTTC.